These 16 T cell receptor beta chains originate from one sample sequenced in a study of T cell changes during pregnancy in multiple sclerosis. Here immunoSEQ multiplex PCR was the method, and the copy in TCRdb shows in-frame clones only, minus some. The repertoire includes roughly 30,000 clones, 89% of them detected once, and about 10% sits in the top ten. Sequenced here: CD8+ T cells from peripheral blood mononuclear cells, sampled in the second trimester of pregnancy. All receptors come from a female donor with multiple sclerosis, enrolled in a pregnancy study.

V and J are TRBV29-1 and TRBJ2-7, with 7 bases matching TRBD2. V shed 4 bases, J shed 5 bases, and the junction held 5 bases outside the gene matches. The germline gives CDR1 SQVTM, CDR2 ANQGSEA. This CDR3 spans 12 amino acids. The CDR3 region is CSVVVRGDEQYF. The CDR3, as DNA: TGCAGCGTTGTGGTTCGGGGGGACGAGCAGTACTTC.

In this sample, this clone turned up a few times. The chain recombines TRBV2 with TRBJ1-1; D remains ambiguous. The CDR3 has 11 amino acids. Trimming left V 11 bases short and J 1 base short, with 8 bases between. Looked up from germline, CDR1 is SNHLY and CDR2 is FYNNEI. CDR3 sequence: CAVPRNTEAFF. For the CDR3, the DNA is TGTGCCGTCCCTAGGAACACTGAAGCTTTCTTT.

The chain uses TRBV12-2 and TRBJ1-5. TRBV12-2 constitutes a pseudogene. The CDR3 covers 18 residues. CDR3 sequence (DNA): TGTGCAAGTCGCTTAGCTCGGGAGCCTTTCCGATACAATCAGCCCCAGCATTTT. It encodes CASRLAREPFRYNQPQHF.

The V call is TRBV6-1, the J call TRBJ2-2; D is possibly TRBD1 (6 bases). The CDR3 length is 15 residues. In germline, CDR1 is MNHNS, CDR2 SASEGT. V was clipped by 4 bases and J by 6 bases, with 15 bases between them. The CDR3 DNA reads as TGTGCCAGCAGTGGCCGCAGGGGTCCGGCCGGGGAGCTGTTTTTT. Translated, it gives CASSGRRGPAGELFF.

The chain uses TRBV7-9 and TRBJ2-3, with TRBD2 matching over 11 bases. This CDR3 comprises 16 residues. CDR1 is SEHNR and CDR2 is FQNEAQ in the germline V gene (reference sequence). J gave up 2 bases and V 7 bases, and 8 bases lay outside the gene matches. In DNA form, the CDR3 reads TGTGCCAGCACCACAACTAGCGGGGGATTCACAGATACGCAGTATTTT. It is translated as CASTTTSGGFTDTQYF.

The rearrangement links TRBV28 to TRBJ2-1; 7 bases fit TRBD1. This CDR3 is built from 16 residues. Trimming cost V 4 bases and J 2 bases; bases outside gene matches: 8. Germline assignment: CDR1 MDHEN and CDR2 SYDVKM. The DNA for the CDR3 is TGTGCCAGCAGTTCTCCGAGGGGACAGCCCTACAATGAGCAGTTCTTC. This encodes CASSSPRGQPYNEQFF.

The V and J genes are TRBV6-1 and TRBJ1-4, with D possibly matching TRBD1 (5 bases). The CDR3 spans 14 residues. Trimming removed 6 bases from V and 3 bases from J, with 11 bases in between. The germline CDR1 and CDR2 sequences are MNHNS and SASEGT. In nucleotides, the CDR3 is TGTGCCAGCAGCCGGCGGGGGGCTAATGAAAAACTGTTTTTT. Encoded protein: CASSRRGANEKLFF.

The rearrangement uses TRBV28 and TRBJ2-1, with 7 bases aligning to TRBD1. Per germline, CDR1 MDHEN and CDR2 SYDVKM. The length of the CDR3 is 15 residues. After removal of 4 bases from V and 2 bases from J, the junction contained 5 bases not matched to a gene. This CDR3 reads CASSSGQVTYNEQFF. The CDR3 bases are TGTGCCAGCAGTTCAGGACAGGTGACCTACAATGAGCAGTTCTTC.

V usage is TRBV4-1 and J usage is TRBJ1-1; TRBD1 is a possible D gene (5 bases). Germline assignment: CDR1 MGHRA and CDR2 YSYEKL. Trimming removed 1 base at V and 5 bases at J, with 14 bases between. The CDR3 sequence is 15 residues long. The CDR3, as DNA: TGCGCCAGCAGCCAAGTTGGGGGGGAGGGTACTGAAGCTTTCTTT. Translated: CASSQVGGEGTEAFF.

This clone appeared a single time. The rearrangement uses TRBV5-8 and TRBJ1-1, with a weak D call TRBD1 (6 bases). V shed 3 bases and J shed 8 bases, with 17 bases lying between them. Germline-derived CDR1 and CDR2 are SGHTS and YDEGEE. The CDR3 is 14 residues long. The CDR3 DNA follows: TGTGCCAGCAGCTGGACGAGACAGGCAGTGGAAGCTTTCTTT. As protein: CASSWTRQAVEAFF. Together with reference TRBV5-8 and TRBJ1-1, the CDR3 gives the full variable domain: EAGVTQSPTHLIKTRGQQATLRCSPISGHTSVYWYQQALGLGLQFLLWYDEGEERNRGNFPPRFSGRQFPNYSSELNVNALELEDSALYLCASSWTRQAVEAFFGQGTRLTVV.

The chain recombines TRBV13 with TRBJ1-2, with D possibly matching TRBD1 (6 bases). Trimming removed 2 bases from V and 3 bases from J, with 16 bases in between. CDR1 and CDR2 (germline): PRHDT, FYEKMQ (reference sequence). CDR3 length equals 16 residues. The CDR3 region has the DNA TGTGCCAGCAGCTTACGACAGGCGTCGACTTACTATGGCTACACCTTC. As protein: CASSLRQASTYYGYTF.

CDR3 protein: CASKLAGSSGETQYF. The CDR3 bases are TGTGCCAGCAAATTGGCAGGGTCTAGCGGGGAAACGCAGTATTTT. The chain has TRBV6-5 and TRBJ2-3; TRBD2 matches at 9 bases. The CDR3 totals 15 residues. Trimming cost V 7 bases and J 9 bases; bases outside gene matches: 14. Looked up from germline, CDR1 is MNHEY and CDR2 is SVGAGI.

The count of this clone is one. The chain uses TRBV6-1 and TRBJ2-3; 8 bases are shared with TRBD2. The CDR3 contains 15 residues. V was clipped by 3 bases and J by 6 bases; unmatched bases: 8. Germline values: CDR1 MNHNS, CDR2 SASEGT. For the CDR3, the DNA is TGTGCCAGCAGTGATTCAGCGGGAGCTTCCGATACGCAGTATTTT. Translated: CASSDSAGASDTQYF.

The chain is built from TRBV28 and TRBJ2-2, with a weak D call TRBD1 (5 bases). Germline V CDR1 and CDR2: MDHEN, SYDVKM. V lost 0 bases to trimming and J lost 7 bases, with 12 bases between them. The CDR3 length is 15 residues. CDR3 sequence reads: CASSLWTAPDGELFF. DNA of the CDR3: TGTGCCAGCAGTTTATGGACAGCCCCTGACGGGGAGCTGTTTTTT.

V is TRBV7-9 and J is TRBJ1-2, with a tentative D call TRBD1 (5 bases). The germline V gene has CDR1 SEHNR and CDR2 FQNEAQ (reference sequence). Trimming removed 5 bases from V and 0 bases from J, with 16 bases in between. The CDR3 extends over 16 amino acids. The CDR3 loop reads CASSHPRDSANYGYTF. DNA for the CDR3: TGTGCCAGCAGCCATCCCCGGGACTCAGCTAACTATGGCTACACCTTC.

CDR3 region: CASSLGGTPRETQYF. CDR3 nucleotide sequence: TGTGCCAGCAGCTTAGGAGGGACACCGAGGGAGACCCAGTACTTC. J is TRBJ2-5 and V is TRBV7-8; tentatively, D is TRBD1 (6 bases). CDR1 is SGHVS, CDR2 FQNEAQ, per germline. V was clipped by 1 base and J by 5 bases, with 14 bases between them. The CDR3 consists of 15 residues.